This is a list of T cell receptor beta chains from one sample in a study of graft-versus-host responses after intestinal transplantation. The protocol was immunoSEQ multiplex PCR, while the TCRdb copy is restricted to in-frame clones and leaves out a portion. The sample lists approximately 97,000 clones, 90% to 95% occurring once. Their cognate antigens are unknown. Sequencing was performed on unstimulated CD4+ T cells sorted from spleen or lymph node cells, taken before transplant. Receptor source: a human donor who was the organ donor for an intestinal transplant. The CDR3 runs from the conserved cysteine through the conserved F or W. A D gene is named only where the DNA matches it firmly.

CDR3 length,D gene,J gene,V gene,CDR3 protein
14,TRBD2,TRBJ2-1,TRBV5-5,CASNLAAPWNEQFF
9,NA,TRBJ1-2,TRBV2,CASRAGYTF
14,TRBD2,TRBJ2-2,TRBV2,CAALADLNTGELFF
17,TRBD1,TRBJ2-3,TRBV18,CASSRATGASSTDTQYF
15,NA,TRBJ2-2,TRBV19,CASSMRGGATGELFF
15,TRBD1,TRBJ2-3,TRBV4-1,CASSPPGQGSDTQYF
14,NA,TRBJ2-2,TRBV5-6,CASSLEGATGELFF
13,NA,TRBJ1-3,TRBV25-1,CASSRGGGNTIYF
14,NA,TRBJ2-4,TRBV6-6,CASSSPDRQLIQYF
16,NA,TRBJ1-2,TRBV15,CATSREIPSHLYGYTF
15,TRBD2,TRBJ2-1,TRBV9,CASSTPGLASNEQFF
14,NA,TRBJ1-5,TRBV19,CASSQGRGDQPQHF
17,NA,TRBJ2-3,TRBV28,CASSLRTPPGITDTQYF
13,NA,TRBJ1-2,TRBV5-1,CASSLRTGYGYTF
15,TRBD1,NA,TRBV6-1,CASSERRDRAYEQYF
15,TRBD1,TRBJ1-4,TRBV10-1,CASRHSGQGYEKLFF
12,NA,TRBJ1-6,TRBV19,CASNNRNSPLHF
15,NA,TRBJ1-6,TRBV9,CASSARSGLNSPLHF
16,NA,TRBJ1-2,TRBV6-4,CASSYTGTKGRYGYTF
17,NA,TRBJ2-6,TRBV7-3,CASSLSAGSSGANVLTF
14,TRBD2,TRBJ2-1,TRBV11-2,CASSSRASGGEQFF
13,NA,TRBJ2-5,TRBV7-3,CASSLRQEETQYF
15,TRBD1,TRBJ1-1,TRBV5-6,CASSLRTGPNTEAFF
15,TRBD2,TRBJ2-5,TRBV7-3,CASSPSSGGAETQYF
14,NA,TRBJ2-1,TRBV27,CASSLSRVVNEQFF
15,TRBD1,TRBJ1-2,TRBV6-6,CASSPRTGASYGYTF
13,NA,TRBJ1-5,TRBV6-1,CARPGGGSQPQHF
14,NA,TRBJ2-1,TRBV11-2,CASSLVRGANEQFF
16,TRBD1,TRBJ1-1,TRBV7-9,CASSKDRGLRNTEAFF
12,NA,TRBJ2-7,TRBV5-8,CASNPGDYEQYF
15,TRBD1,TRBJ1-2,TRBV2,CASSTLQGALYGYTF
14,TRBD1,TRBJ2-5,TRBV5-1,CASKRGRSGETQYF
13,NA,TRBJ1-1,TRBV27,CASSLKRGTEAFF
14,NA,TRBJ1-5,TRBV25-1,CASAPLGANQPQHF
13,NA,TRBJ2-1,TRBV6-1,CASSGQIYNEQFF
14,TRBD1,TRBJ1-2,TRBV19,CASTTGAANYGYTF
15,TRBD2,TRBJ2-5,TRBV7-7,CASSSFGGAEETQYF
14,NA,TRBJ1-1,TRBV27,CASSFLPRSTEAFF
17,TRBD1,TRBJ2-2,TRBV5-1,CASSPRDRAFVTGELFF
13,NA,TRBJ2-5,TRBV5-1,CASSLDSRETQYF
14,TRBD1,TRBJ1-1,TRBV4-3,CASSDYRGNTEAFF
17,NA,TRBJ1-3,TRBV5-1,CASSLIARGTSGNTIYF
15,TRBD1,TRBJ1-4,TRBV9,CASSEPRGDNEKLFF
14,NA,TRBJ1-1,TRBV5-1,CASSPDSLNTEAFF
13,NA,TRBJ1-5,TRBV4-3,CASSQDRAQPQHF
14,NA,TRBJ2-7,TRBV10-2,CASRVRRVAYEQYF
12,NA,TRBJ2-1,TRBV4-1,CASSHPIDEQFF
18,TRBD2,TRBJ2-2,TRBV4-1,CASSQGPGSGGRTGELFF
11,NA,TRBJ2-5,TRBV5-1,CASSSQETQYF
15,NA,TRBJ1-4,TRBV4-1,CASSRLAATNEKLFF
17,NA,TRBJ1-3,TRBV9,CASSEGVGRRSGNTIYF
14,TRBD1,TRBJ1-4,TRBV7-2,CASTGTGGNEKLFF
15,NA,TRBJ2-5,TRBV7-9,CASRMIRTLQETQYF